This T cell receptor (beta chain) derives from a study of shared T cell receptors in the human thymus. Libraries were prepared by immunoSEQ multiplex PCR; TCRdb keeps only in-frame clonotypes and omits some of them. The sample has hundreds of thousands of clones, roughly 90% seen once; the top ten hold about 0.01%. A further study also used this sample, focusing on human thymus T cells. According to that study: Resections that were taken during corrective heart surgery supplied the thymus tissue. Related work found strong thymic repertoire overlap between unrelated individuals.

The source is a boy younger than two with a congenital heart defect. Sequences were obtained from thymocytes.

As DNA, the CDR3 is TGCGCCAGCAGCCAGGAGACTCGCACAGATACGCAGTATTTT. Its protein product is CASSQETRTDTQYF. The V gene is TRBV4-3, the J gene TRBJ2-3; D is ambiguous. Trimming shortened V by 3 bases and J by 1 base, and 8 bases separated the two germline ends. In germline, CDR1 is LGHNA, CDR2 YSLEER. The length of the CDR3 is 14 residues.